This T cell receptor beta chain was found in a study of CD8+ T cells in alopecia areata. CDR1 SGHTA and CDR2 FQGNSA come from the germline V gene. The V gene lost 5 bases and the J gene lost 15 bases, with 20 bases spanning the gap. The CDR3 length is 13 residues. The treatment was: oral pan-JAK inhibitor, 5-10 mg twice daily. As the sequencing template, cDNA was produced by extracting RNA and reverse transcribing it. Assay: immunoSEQ multiplex PCR; the TCRdb copy retains only in-frame clones and omits some. The table includes about 100,000 clones, 84% detected once. V gene TRBV7-2 combines with J gene TRBJ2-1; the D gene is possibly TRBD1 (6 bases). The source is a human donor with alopecia areata. Sequenced here: CD8+ T cells sorted from blood, sampled at week 24, from a patient treated with tofacitinib. CDR3 nucleotides: TGTGCCAGCAGCGTAGGACGGACAGCGAGGTTGTTCTTC. It encodes CASSVGRTARLFF.